This TCR beta chain is from a study of metastatic and nonmetastatic thyroid tumors. Overall study: Thyroid patients, malignant and benign, had repertoires compared across blood and tumor or nodule tissue.

Using MiXCR, TCRdb reanalyzed the PCR reads. The sample has fewer than 40,000 clones; about 40% are singletons. Every patient underwent thyroid surgery untreated. The CDR3 totals 15 residues. The germline V gene encodes CDR1 LGHNA and CDR2 YNFKEQ. V was cut by 5 bases and J by 6 bases, with 20 bases left in between. The receptor comes from a female donor with papillary thyroid cancer or a benign thyroid nodule (not recorded which). Some clones in this sample may be carry-over from other donors' samples. J is TRBJ2-7 and V is TRBV4-2; D is possibly TRBD2 (6 bases). The sample comprised tumor tissue. The CDR3 bases are TGTGCCAGCAGCGTTGCAGGGACTTCTTCGACCGAGCAGTACTTC. Translating gives CASSVAGTSSTEQYF.